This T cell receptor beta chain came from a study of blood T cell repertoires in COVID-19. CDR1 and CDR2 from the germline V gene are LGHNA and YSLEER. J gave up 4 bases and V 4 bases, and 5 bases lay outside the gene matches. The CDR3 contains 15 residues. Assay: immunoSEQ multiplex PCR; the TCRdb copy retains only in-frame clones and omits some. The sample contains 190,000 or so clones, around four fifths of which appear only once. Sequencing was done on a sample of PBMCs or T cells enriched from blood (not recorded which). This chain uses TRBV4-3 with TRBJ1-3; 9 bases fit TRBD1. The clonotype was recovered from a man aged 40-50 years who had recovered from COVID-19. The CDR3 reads CASSLDRGKGNTIYF. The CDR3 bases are TGCGCCAGCAGCCTCGACAGGGGGAAAGGAAACACCATATATTTT.